These T cell receptor beta chains were read from a single sample in a study of T cells in narcolepsy. The protocol was immunoSEQ multiplex PCR, while the TCRdb copy is restricted to in-frame clones and leaves out a portion. The data contain 30,000 to 35,000 clones, approximately 80% of them singletons. The sequenced sample consisted of memory (CD45RA-) CD4+ T cells from blood. The source is a human donor in good health. Both conserved end residues are part of each CDR3. Fields, in order: clone size, D gene, J gene, V gene, CDR3 protein, CDR3 DNA. The D gene is left open where the match is weak. Clone size is shown for a subset of rows, as once, few, many or a class of expanded clone.

clone size: few; D gene: TRBD1; J gene: TRBJ2-2; V gene: TRBV9; CDR3 protein: CASSPRQGASTGELFF; CDR3 DNA: TGTGCCAGCAGCCCTAGGCAGGGGGCAAGCACCGGGGAGCTGTTTTTT
clone size: -; D gene: TRBD2; J gene: TRBJ2-7; V gene: TRBV4-1; CDR3 protein: CASSQGPLTRLAPYEQYF; CDR3 DNA: TGCGCCAGCAGCCAGGGACCCTTAACCCGACTAGCCCCCTACGAGCAGTACTTC
clone size: -; D gene: -; J gene: TRBJ2-3; V gene: TRBV29-1; CDR3 protein: CSVDSFGTPQEQYF; CDR3 DNA: TGCAGCGTTGATTCGTTCGGGACCCCCCAAGAGCAGTATTTT
clone size: -; D gene: TRBD1; J gene: TRBJ2-7; V gene: TRBV28; CDR3 protein: CASSVWTGSSYEQYF; CDR3 DNA: TGTGCCAGCAGTGTCTGGACAGGGAGTTCCTACGAGCAGTACTTC
clone size: -; D gene: -; J gene: TRBJ1-6; V gene: TRBV7-2; CDR3 protein: CASSLGAQNSPLHF; CDR3 DNA: TGTGCCAGCAGCTTAGGGGCACAGAATTCACCCCTCCACTTT
clone size: -; D gene: -; J gene: TRBJ2-3; V gene: TRBV28; CDR3 protein: CASSYTQGYTQYF; CDR3 DNA: TGTGCCAGCAGTTACACCCAGGGGTATACGCAGTATTTT
clone size: -; D gene: TRBD1; J gene: TRBJ2-7; V gene: TRBV5-1; CDR3 protein: CASSLWDRPTGRHYEQYF; CDR3 DNA: TGCGCCAGCAGCTTGTGGGACAGGCCAACGGGACGACACTACGAGCAGTACTTC
clone size: -; D gene: -; J gene: TRBJ2-7; V gene: TRBV14; CDR3 protein: CASSQGWGWDNYEQYF; CDR3 DNA: TGTGCCAGCAGCCAAGGGTGGGGTTGGGACAACTACGAGCAGTACTTC
clone size: -; D gene: TRBD1; J gene: TRBJ2-3; V gene: TRBV10-3; CDR3 protein: CAIRAGQGTDTQYF; CDR3 DNA: TGTGCCATCAGGGCAGGACAGGGCACAGATACGCAGTATTTT
clone size: -; D gene: -; J gene: TRBJ1-2; V gene: TRBV28; CDR3 protein: CASSARPRYGYTF; CDR3 DNA: TGTGCCAGCAGTGCTCGGCCCCGCTATGGCTACACCTTC
clone size: -; D gene: TRBD2; J gene: TRBJ2-4; V gene: TRBV6-6; CDR3 protein: CASSYSGGRDIQYF; CDR3 DNA: TGTGCCAGCAGTTACTCCGGGGGGAGAGACATTCAGTACTTC
clone size: -; D gene: -; J gene: TRBJ1-1; V gene: TRBV6-1; CDR3 protein: CASSPFLRAAEAFF; CDR3 DNA: TGTGCCAGCTCACCATTCCTCCGGGCCGCTGAAGCTTTCTTT
clone size: -; D gene: -; J gene: TRBJ1-2; V gene: TRBV25-1; CDR3 protein: CASSEYGGGYTF; CDR3 DNA: TGTGCCAGCAGTGAATACGGGGGTGGCTACACCTTC
clone size: -; D gene: -; J gene: TRBJ2-7; V gene: TRBV6-6; CDR3 protein: CASSYSLWGGEQYF; CDR3 DNA: TGTGCCAGCAGTTACTCGTTGTGGGGCGGCGAGCAGTACTTC
clone size: -; D gene: -; J gene: TRBJ2-2; V gene: TRBV19; CDR3 protein: CASSRGRTGELFF; CDR3 DNA: TGTGCCAGTAGTAGGGGACGGACCGGGGAGCTGTTTTTT
clone size: -; D gene: -; J gene: TRBJ2-5; V gene: TRBV18; CDR3 protein: CASSPLGRSETQYF; CDR3 DNA: TGTGCCAGCTCACCGTTGGGACGGTCGGAGACCCAGTACTTC
clone size: -; D gene: TRBD2; J gene: TRBJ2-7; V gene: TRBV4-2; CDR3 protein: CASSQVPSGGASSYEQYF; CDR3 DNA: TGTGCCAGCAGCCAAGTTCCTAGCGGGGGGGCAAGCTCCTACGAGCAGTACTTC
clone size: few; D gene: TRBD1; J gene: TRBJ1-5; V gene: TRBV7-9; CDR3 protein: CASSNQGALPNQPQHF; CDR3 DNA: TGTGCCAGCAGCAACCAGGGGGCCCTACCCAATCAGCCCCAGCATTTT
clone size: -; D gene: -; J gene: TRBJ2-5; V gene: TRBV5-4; CDR3 protein: CASSSWGGRETQYF; CDR3 DNA: TGTGCCAGCAGCTCCTGGGGGGGCCGGGAGACCCAGTACTTC
clone size: -; D gene: -; J gene: TRBJ2-5; V gene: TRBV5-1; CDR3 protein: CASSLPQDYLPETQYF; CDR3 DNA: TGCGCCAGCAGCTTGCCCCAGGACTACCTCCCAGAGACCCAGTACTTC
clone size: -; D gene: -; J gene: TRBJ2-7; V gene: TRBV4-3; CDR3 protein: CASSQEQWSYEQYF; CDR3 DNA: TGCGCCAGCAGCCAAGAACAGTGGTCCTACGAGCAGTACTTC
clone size: -; D gene: -; J gene: TRBJ2-3; V gene: TRBV7-3; CDR3 protein: CASSPHHSTDTQYF; CDR3 DNA: TGTGCCAGCAGCCCCCACCATAGCACAGATACGCAGTATTTT
clone size: once; D gene: TRBD2; J gene: TRBJ2-5; V gene: TRBV7-2; CDR3 protein: CASSGSRGGETQYF; CDR3 DNA: TGTGCCAGCAGCGGAAGTCGGGGGGGGGAGACCCAGTACTTC
clone size: few; D gene: -; J gene: TRBJ1-5; V gene: TRBV6-5; CDR3 protein: CASSWDGNSNQPQHF; CDR3 DNA: TGTGCCAGCAGCTGGGACGGAAATAGCAATCAGCCCCAGCATTTT
clone size: -; D gene: TRBD2; J gene: TRBJ2-2; V gene: TRBV4-2; CDR3 protein: CASSQPLASGELFF; CDR3 DNA: TGTGCCAGCAGCCAGCCACTAGCGTCCGGGGAGCTGTTTTTT
clone size: -; D gene: -; J gene: TRBJ2-3; V gene: TRBV20-1; CDR3 protein: CSADVDTQYF; CDR3 DNA: TGCAGTGCTGATGTTGATACGCAGTATTTT
clone size: once; D gene: TRBD1; J gene: TRBJ2-2; V gene: TRBV19; CDR3 protein: CASSIGGTGENTGELFF; CDR3 DNA: TGTGCCAGTAGTATAGGGGGGACAGGGGAGAACACCGGGGAGCTGTTTTTT
clone size: -; D gene: TRBD1; J gene: TRBJ1-2; V gene: TRBV28; CDR3 protein: CASSRDSRVGGYTF; CDR3 DNA: TGTGCCAGCAGCCGGGACAGTAGAGTGGGGGGCTACACCTTC
clone size: -; D gene: -; J gene: TRBJ2-7; V gene: TRBV7-9; CDR3 protein: CASSLDRGVFHEQYF; CDR3 DNA: TGTGCCAGCAGCTTAGACCGAGGGGTTTTCCACGAGCAGTACTTC
clone size: -; D gene: TRBD1; J gene: TRBJ2-3; V gene: TRBV18; CDR3 protein: CASSRNTGVRTDTQYF; CDR3 DNA: TGTGCCAGCTCACGTAATACAGGGGTACGGACAGATACGCAGTATTTT
clone size: -; D gene: -; J gene: TRBJ1-5; V gene: TRBV5-4; CDR3 protein: CASSLGSNQPQHF; CDR3 DNA: TGTGCCAGCAGCTTGGGCAGCAATCAGCCCCAGCATTTT
clone size: -; D gene: -; J gene: TRBJ1-1; V gene: TRBV30; CDR3 protein: CAWTRGVPEAFF; CDR3 DNA: TGTGCCTGGACAAGGGGGGTCCCTGAAGCTTTCTTT
clone size: -; D gene: -; J gene: TRBJ2-1; V gene: TRBV6-6; CDR3 protein: CASSYLDEQFF; CDR3 DNA: TGTGCCAGCAGTTATCTCGATGAGCAGTTCTTC
clone size: once; D gene: -; J gene: TRBJ2-7; V gene: TRBV6-5; CDR3 protein: CAARGPGYEQYF; CDR3 DNA: TGTGCAGCGCGGGGGCCCGGCTACGAGCAGTACTTC
clone size: once; D gene: -; J gene: TRBJ2-6; V gene: TRBV7-7; CDR3 protein: CASSRSSGANVLTF; CDR3 DNA: TGTGCCAGCAGCCGTAGCTCTGGGGCCAACGTCCTGACTTTC
clone size: -; D gene: -; J gene: TRBJ2-3; V gene: TRBV19; CDR3 protein: CASSPRQGTDTQYF; CDR3 DNA: TGTGCCAGTAGTCCCCGACAGGGCACAGATACGCAGTATTTT
clone size: -; D gene: -; J gene: TRBJ2-5; V gene: TRBV4-1; CDR3 protein: CASSRMPGLGQTQYF; CDR3 DNA: TGCGCCAGCAGCCGGATGCCGGGACTGGGCCAGACCCAGTACTTC
clone size: -; D gene: TRBD1; J gene: TRBJ2-4; V gene: TRBV19; CDR3 protein: CASTSTGAGFGAKNIQYF; CDR3 DNA: TGTGCCAGTACTTCGACAGGGGCCGGATTCGGAGCCAAAAACATTCAGTACTTC
clone size: few; D gene: -; J gene: TRBJ1-6; V gene: TRBV5-5; CDR3 protein: CASSLVGGLAEFFVHSPLHF; CDR3 DNA: TGTGCCAGCAGCTTGGTGGGGGGTTTGGCAGAATTCTTCGTTCATTCACCCCTCCACTTT
clone size: -; D gene: TRBD1; J gene: TRBJ1-5; V gene: TRBV19; CDR3 protein: CASSQFRGSNQPQHF; CDR3 DNA: TGTGCCAGTAGTCAATTCAGGGGGAGCAATCAGCCCCAGCATTTT
clone size: -; D gene: -; J gene: TRBJ2-6; V gene: TRBV21-1; CDR3 protein: CASSHQRGKGLFRANVLTF; CDR3 DNA: TGTGCCAGCAGCCACCAGCGAGGCAAGGGTCTATTTCGAGCCAACGTCCTGACTTTC
clone size: -; D gene: -; J gene: TRBJ2-7; V gene: TRBV28; CDR3 protein: CASEGGASYEQYF; CDR3 DNA: TGTGCCAGCGAGGGTGGCGCCTCCTACGAGCAGTACTTC
clone size: -; D gene: -; J gene: TRBJ1-2; V gene: TRBV7-2; CDR3 protein: CASSLDVRVFGYGYTF; CDR3 DNA: TGTGCCAGCAGCTTAGATGTCAGGGTCTTCGGCTATGGCTACACCTTC
clone size: -; D gene: -; J gene: TRBJ2-1; V gene: TRBV7-2; CDR3 protein: CASSPGRRSYNEQFF; CDR3 DNA: TGTGCCAGCAGCCCCGGGCGGAGATCTTACAATGAGCAGTTCTTC
clone size: -; D gene: -; J gene: TRBJ2-2; V gene: TRBV6-5; CDR3 protein: CASSYGGTGELFF; CDR3 DNA: TGTGCCAGCAGTTATGGGGGGACCGGGGAGCTGTTTTTT
clone size: -; D gene: -; J gene: TRBJ1-3; V gene: TRBV7-2; CDR3 protein: CASSLVGGAEGTIYF; CDR3 DNA: TGTGCCAGCAGCTTAGTTGGGGGAGCGGAGGGCACCATATATTTT
clone size: -; D gene: -; J gene: TRBJ2-7; V gene: TRBV7-9; CDR3 protein: CASSLGRERTYF; CDR3 DNA: TGTGCCAGCAGCTTAGGCAGAGAGAGAACTTACTTC
clone size: few; D gene: TRBD1; J gene: TRBJ1-5; V gene: TRBV27; CDR3 protein: CASSPSGTGGYQPQHF; CDR3 DNA: TGTGCCAGCAGTCCATCCGGGACAGGGGGCTATCAGCCCCAGCATTTT
clone size: -; D gene: -; J gene: TRBJ1-6; V gene: TRBV9; CDR3 protein: CASSVGEVGSPLHF; CDR3 DNA: TGTGCCAGCAGCGTAGGAGAGGTAGGATCACCCCTCCACTTT
clone size: -; D gene: TRBD2; J gene: TRBJ2-1; V gene: TRBV4-1; CDR3 protein: CASSQEPGLAGGYNEQFF; CDR3 DNA: TGCGCCAGCAGCCAAGAGCCCGGGCTAGCGGGGGGTTACAATGAGCAGTTCTTC
clone size: -; D gene: TRBD2; J gene: TRBJ2-2; V gene: TRBV10-3; CDR3 protein: CAISGSGRHTGELFF; CDR3 DNA: TGTGCCATCAGTGGAAGCGGGAGGCACACCGGGGAGCTGTTTTTT
clone size: -; D gene: -; J gene: TRBJ1-5; V gene: TRBV21-1; CDR3 protein: CASSNRGTSRRGNQPQHF; CDR3 DNA: TGTGCCAGCAGCAACCGGGGGACCTCTCGTAGGGGCAATCAGCCCCAGCATTTT
clone size: -; D gene: -; J gene: TRBJ2-5; V gene: TRBV19; CDR3 protein: CASSPGEETQYF; CDR3 DNA: TGTGCCAGTAGTCCCGGGGAAGAGACCCAGTACTTC
clone size: -; D gene: -; J gene: TRBJ1-1; V gene: TRBV19; CDR3 protein: CASSQTVNTEAFF; CDR3 DNA: TGTGCCAGTAGCCAGACAGTGAACACTGAAGCTTTCTTT
clone size: once; D gene: -; J gene: TRBJ2-2; V gene: TRBV28; CDR3 protein: CAVWGGVTGELFF; CDR3 DNA: TGTGCAGTGTGGGGCGGAGTCACCGGGGAGCTGTTTTTT
clone size: few; D gene: -; J gene: TRBJ1-2; V gene: TRBV6-5; CDR3 protein: CASSYAQGNYGYTF; CDR3 DNA: TGTGCCAGCAGTTACGCCCAGGGAAACTATGGCTACACCTTC
clone size: -; D gene: -; J gene: TRBJ2-2; V gene: TRBV11-3; CDR3 protein: CASSGDKTNTGELFF; CDR3 DNA: TGTGCCAGCAGCGGAGATAAGACGAACACCGGGGAGCTGTTTTTT
clone size: -; D gene: -; J gene: TRBJ2-1; V gene: TRBV12-2; CDR3 protein: CASRSSVETGGSSYNEQFF; CDR3 DNA: TGTGCAAGTCGCTCCTCCGTTGAGACGGGAGGTAGCTCCTACAATGAGCAGTTCTTC
clone size: few; D gene: -; J gene: TRBJ1-6; V gene: TRBV5-5; CDR3 protein: CASSPQGGLSSPLHF; CDR3 DNA: TGTGCCAGCAGCCCCCAAGGAGGGCTCAGTTCACCCCTCCACTTT
clone size: -; D gene: -; J gene: TRBJ2-1; V gene: TRBV2; CDR3 protein: CASSWTTLWNEQFF; CDR3 DNA: TGTGCCAGCAGTTGGACTACCCTCTGGAATGAGCAGTTCTTC